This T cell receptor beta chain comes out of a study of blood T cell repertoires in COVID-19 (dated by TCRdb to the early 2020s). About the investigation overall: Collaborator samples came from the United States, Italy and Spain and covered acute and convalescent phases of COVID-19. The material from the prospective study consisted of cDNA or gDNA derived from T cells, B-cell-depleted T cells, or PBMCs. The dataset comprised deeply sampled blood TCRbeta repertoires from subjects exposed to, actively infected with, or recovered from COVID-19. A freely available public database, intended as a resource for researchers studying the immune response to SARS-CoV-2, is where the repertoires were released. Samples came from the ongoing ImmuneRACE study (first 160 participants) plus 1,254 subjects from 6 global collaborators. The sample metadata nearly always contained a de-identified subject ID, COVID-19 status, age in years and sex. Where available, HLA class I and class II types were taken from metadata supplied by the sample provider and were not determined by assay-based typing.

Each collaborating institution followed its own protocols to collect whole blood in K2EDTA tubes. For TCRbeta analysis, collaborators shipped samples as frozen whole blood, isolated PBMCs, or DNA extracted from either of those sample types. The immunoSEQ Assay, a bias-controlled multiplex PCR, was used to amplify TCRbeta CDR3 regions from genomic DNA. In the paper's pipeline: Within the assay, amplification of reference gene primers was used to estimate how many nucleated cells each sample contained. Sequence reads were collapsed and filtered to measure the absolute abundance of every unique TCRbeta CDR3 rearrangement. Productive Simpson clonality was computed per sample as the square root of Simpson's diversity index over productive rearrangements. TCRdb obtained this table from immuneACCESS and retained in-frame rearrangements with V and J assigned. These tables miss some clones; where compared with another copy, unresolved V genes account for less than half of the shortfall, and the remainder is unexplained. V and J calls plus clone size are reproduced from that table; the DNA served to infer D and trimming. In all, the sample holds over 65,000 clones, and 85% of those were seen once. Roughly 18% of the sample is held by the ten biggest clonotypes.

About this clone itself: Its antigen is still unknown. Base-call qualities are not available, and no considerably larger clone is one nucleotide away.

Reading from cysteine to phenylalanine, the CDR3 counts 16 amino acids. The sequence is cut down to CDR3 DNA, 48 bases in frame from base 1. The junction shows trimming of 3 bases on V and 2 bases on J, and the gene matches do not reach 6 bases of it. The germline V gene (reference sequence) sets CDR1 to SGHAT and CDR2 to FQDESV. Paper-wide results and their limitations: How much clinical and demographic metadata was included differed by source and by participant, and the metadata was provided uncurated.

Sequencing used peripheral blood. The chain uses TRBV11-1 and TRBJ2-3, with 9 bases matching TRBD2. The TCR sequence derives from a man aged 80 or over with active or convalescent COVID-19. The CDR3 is CASSLGLAGFTDTQYF. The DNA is TGTGCCAGCAGCTTGGGTCTAGCGGGGTTCACAGATACGCAGTATTTT.